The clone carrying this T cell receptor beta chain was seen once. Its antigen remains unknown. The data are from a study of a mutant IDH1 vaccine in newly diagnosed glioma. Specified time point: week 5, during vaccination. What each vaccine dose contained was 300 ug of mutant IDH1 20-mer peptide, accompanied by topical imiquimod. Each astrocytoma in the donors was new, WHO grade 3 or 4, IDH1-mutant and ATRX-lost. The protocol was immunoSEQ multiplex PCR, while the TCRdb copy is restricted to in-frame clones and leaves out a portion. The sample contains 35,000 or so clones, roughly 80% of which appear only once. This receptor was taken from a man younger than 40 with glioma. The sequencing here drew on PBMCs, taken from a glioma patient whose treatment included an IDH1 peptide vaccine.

The CDR3 sequence is CATLQGLGYTF. Written as DNA, the CDR3 is TGTGCCACTCTACAGGGTCTTGGCTACACCTTC. V and J are TRBV28 and TRBJ1-2, with a possible D match to TRBD1 (6 bases). V was shortened by 10 bases and J by 7 bases, with 13 bases between the two germline ends. This CDR3 spans 11 amino acids. The germline V gene has CDR1 MDHEN and CDR2 SYDVKM.